These T cell receptor beta chains were read from a single sample in a study of cytomegalovirus exposure and HLA in healthy donors. Clones were read by immunoSEQ multiplex PCR, and TCRdb kept only the in-frame ones, dropping some. The sample holds under 200,000 clones, 79% seen once. The sample was PBMCs. Receptors were obtained from a woman aged 25 to 45 in good health and CMV-seropositive. CDR3s include the opening cysteine and the closing phenylalanine or tryptophan. D genes are given only for firm matches. Size is stated for part of the rows, as once, few or many counts, or as a class when the clone is expanded.

D gene	V gene	J gene	clone size	CDR3 protein	CDR3 DNA
TRBD1	TRBV7-7	TRBJ2-3	NA	CASSLVEGATDTQYF	TGTGCCAGCAGCTTAGTTGAGGGGGCCACAGATACGCAGTATTTT
TRBD1	TRBV5-1	TRBJ2-2	NA	CASSYGTGGNTGELFF	TGCGCCAGCAGCTACGGGACAGGGGGTAACACCGGGGAGCTGTTTTTT
TRBD1	TRBV6-6	TRBJ1-2	NA	CASSTLDRGEGYTF	TGTGCCAGCAGTACTTTGGACAGGGGAGAGGGCTACACCTTC
NA	TRBV7-6	TRBJ1-1	NA	CASSLTGPLNTEAFF	TGTGCCAGCAGCTTAACAGGGCCCCTGAACACTGAAGCTTTCTTT
TRBD1	TRBV6-6	TRBJ2-3	NA	CASSPMTGSGDTQYF	TGTGCCAGCAGTCCCATGACAGGGTCGGGAGATACGCAGTATTTT
TRBD2	TRBV4-3	TRBJ2-2	NA	CASSQAPGLAGGTGELFF	TGCGCCAGCAGCCAAGCCCCGGGACTAGCGGGCGGCACCGGGGAGCTGTTTTTT
NA	TRBV5-4	TRBJ2-1	NA	CASSLGTGYEQFF	TGTGCCAGCAGCTTGGGAACAGGGTATGAGCAGTTCTTC
TRBD1	TRBV10-3	TRBJ1-1	few	CAISVRDRDWEDTEAFF	TGTGCCATCAGTGTCCGGGACAGGGATTGGGAAGACACTGAAGCTTTCTTT
NA	TRBV29-1	TRBJ1-3	NA	CSVSSGNTIYF	TGCAGCGTGAGCTCTGGAAACACCATATATTTT
NA	TRBV5-1	TRBJ2-5	NA	CASSPASAGQETQYF	TGCGCCAGCAGCCCGGCCTCTGCAGGTCAAGAGACCCAGTACTTC
TRBD1	TRBV29-1	TRBJ1-1	few	CSVIRDSMNTEAFF	TGCAGCGTTATCCGGGACAGCATGAACACTGAAGCTTTCTTT
TRBD1	TRBV9	TRBJ2-6	NA	CASSRDRNSGANVLTF	TGTGCCAGCAGCCGGGACAGAAACTCTGGGGCCAACGTCCTGACTTTC
NA	TRBV5-1	TRBJ2-5	NA	CASSLSQAGEETQYF	TGCGCCAGCAGCCTGAGTCAAGCGGGCGAAGAGACCCAGTACTTC
NA	TRBV6-6	TRBJ1-2	once	CASCPSQGLTNYGYTF	TGTGCCAGTTGCCCGAGTCAGGGACTAACTAACTATGGCTACACCTTC
NA	TRBV6-5	TRBJ1-3	NA	CASSSSAGAGNTIYF	TGTGCCAGCAGCTCCTCGGCAGGCGCTGGAAACACCATATATTTT
NA	TRBV12-5	TRBJ2-4	NA	CASGLTVSNSPGYIQYF	TGTGCTAGTGGTTTGACCGTCAGTAACTCTCCGGGATACATTCAGTACTTC
TRBD2	TRBV7-6	TRBJ2-1	NA	CASSSLAGGLEEQFF	TGTGCCAGCAGCTCTTTAGCGGGGGGGCTGGAAGAGCAGTTCTTC
TRBD1	TRBV11-2	TRBJ1-1	once	CASTWQGAGMNTEAFF	TGTGCCAGCACATGGCAGGGGGCGGGGATGAACACTGAAGCTTTCTTT
NA	TRBV5-1	TRBJ1-6	NA	CASSFGQSGGSPLHF	TGCGCCAGCAGCTTCGGACAGAGCGGCGGATCACCCCTCCACTTT
TRBD1	TRBV5-5	TRBJ2-2	NA	CASSPGHRGERMVHPGELFF	TGTGCCAGCAGCCCCGGCCACAGGGGCGAACGCATGGTTCATCCCGGGGAGCTGTTTTTT
NA	TRBV30	TRBJ1-3	NA	CAWSAGGGNTIYF	TGTGCCTGGAGTGCAGGAGGGGGAAACACCATATATTTT
NA	TRBV4-3	TRBJ2-7	NA	CASSQDRGQPYEQYF	TGCGCCAGCAGCCAAGATCGAGGACAGCCTTACGAGCAGTACTTC